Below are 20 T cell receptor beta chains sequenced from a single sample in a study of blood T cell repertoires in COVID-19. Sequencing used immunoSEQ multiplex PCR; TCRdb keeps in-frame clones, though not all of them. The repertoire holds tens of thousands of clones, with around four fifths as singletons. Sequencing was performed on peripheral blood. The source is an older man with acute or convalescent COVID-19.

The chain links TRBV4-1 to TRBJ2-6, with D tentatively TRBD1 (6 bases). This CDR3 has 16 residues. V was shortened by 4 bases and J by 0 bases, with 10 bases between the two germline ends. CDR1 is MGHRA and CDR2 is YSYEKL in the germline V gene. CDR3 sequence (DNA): TGCGCCAGCAGCCCCGGACAGCCCTCTGGGGCCAACGTCCTGACTTTC. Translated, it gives CASSPGQPSGANVLTF.

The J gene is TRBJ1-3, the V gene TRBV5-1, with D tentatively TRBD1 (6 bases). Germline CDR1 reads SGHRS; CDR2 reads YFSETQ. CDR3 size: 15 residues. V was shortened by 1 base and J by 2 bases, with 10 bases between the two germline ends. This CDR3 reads CASSLSWGPGNTIYF. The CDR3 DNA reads TGCGCCAGCAGCTTGAGTTGGGGGCCTGGAAACACCATATATTTT.

For the CDR3, the DNA is TGTGCCAGCAGTTACTCGAGCTGGGACAGGGAGGACACCGGGGAGCTGTTTTTT. It is translated as CASSYSSWDREDTGELFF. The chain combines TRBV6-2 or TRBV6-3 with TRBJ2-2, with 9 bases aligning to TRBD1. Germline lookup yields CDR1 MNHEY and CDR2 SVGEGT. V lost 0 bases to trimming and J lost 3 bases; unmatched junction nucleotides: 8. The CDR3 totals 18 residues.

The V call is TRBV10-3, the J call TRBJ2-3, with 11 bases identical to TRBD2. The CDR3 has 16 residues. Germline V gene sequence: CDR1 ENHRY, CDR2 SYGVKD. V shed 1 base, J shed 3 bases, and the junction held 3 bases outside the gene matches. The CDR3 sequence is CAISELAGGGTDTQYF. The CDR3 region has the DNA TGTGCCATCAGTGAGTTAGCGGGGGGGGGTACAGATACGCAGTATTTT.

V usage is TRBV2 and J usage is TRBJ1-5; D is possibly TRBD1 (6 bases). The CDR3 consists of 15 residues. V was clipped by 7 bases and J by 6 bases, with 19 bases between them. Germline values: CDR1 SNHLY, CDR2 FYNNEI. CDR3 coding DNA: TGTGCCAGCAACAAGGACAGAACCGAAAGTCAGCCCCAGCATTTT. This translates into CASNKDRTESQPQHF.

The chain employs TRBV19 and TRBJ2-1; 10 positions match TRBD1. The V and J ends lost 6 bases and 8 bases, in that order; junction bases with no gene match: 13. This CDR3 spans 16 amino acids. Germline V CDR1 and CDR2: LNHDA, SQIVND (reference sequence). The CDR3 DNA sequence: TGTGCCAGTAGCCCTTTGGACAGGGGGAAGTGGGATGAGCAGTTCTTC. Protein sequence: CASSPLDRGKWDEQFF. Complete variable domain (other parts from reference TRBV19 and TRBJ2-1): DGGITQSPKYLFRKEGQNVTLSCEQNLNHDAMYWYRQDPGQGLRLIYYSQIVNDFQKGDIAEGYSVSREKKESFPLTVTSAQKNPTAFYLCASSPLDRGKWDEQFFGPGTRLTVL.

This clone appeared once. Written as DNA, the CDR3 is TGTGCCAGCAGCCCATACACCGGGGAGCTGTTTTTT. It specifies CASSPYTGELFF. The chain employs TRBV7-3 and TRBJ2-2, with no clear D. Germline CDR1 and CDR2: SGHTA and FQGTGA. CDR3 length equals 12 residues. With 5 bases removed from V and 3 bases from J, the gap between germline ends came to 4 bases.

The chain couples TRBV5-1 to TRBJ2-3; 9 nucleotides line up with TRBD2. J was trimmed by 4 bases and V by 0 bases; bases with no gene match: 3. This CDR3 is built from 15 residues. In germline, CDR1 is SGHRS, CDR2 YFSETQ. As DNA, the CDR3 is TGCGCCAGCAGCTTGGCTAGCGGGGTGGCAGATACGCAGTATTTT. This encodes CASSLASGVADTQYF.

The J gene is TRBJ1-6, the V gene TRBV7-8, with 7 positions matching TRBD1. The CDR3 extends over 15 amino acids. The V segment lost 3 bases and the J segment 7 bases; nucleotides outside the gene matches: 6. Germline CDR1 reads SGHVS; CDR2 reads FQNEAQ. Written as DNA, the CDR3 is TGTGCCAGCAGCTTCCGGGACAGAGAAAATTCACCCCTCCACTTT. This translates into CASSFRDRENSPLHF.

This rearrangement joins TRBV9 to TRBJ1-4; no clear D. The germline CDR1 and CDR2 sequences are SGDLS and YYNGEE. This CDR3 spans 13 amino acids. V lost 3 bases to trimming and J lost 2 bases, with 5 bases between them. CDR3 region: CASSGSTNEKLFF. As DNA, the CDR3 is TGTGCCAGCAGCGGAAGCACTAATGAAAAACTGTTTTTT.

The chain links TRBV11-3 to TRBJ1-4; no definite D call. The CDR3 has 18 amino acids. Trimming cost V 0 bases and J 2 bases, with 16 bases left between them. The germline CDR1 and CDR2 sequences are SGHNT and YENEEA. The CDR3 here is CASSLDQLPRNTNEKLFF. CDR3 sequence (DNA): TGTGCCAGCAGCTTAGATCAGTTACCCAGGAATACTAATGAAAAACTGTTTTTT. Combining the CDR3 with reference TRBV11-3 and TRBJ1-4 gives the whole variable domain EAGVVQSPRYKIIEKKQPVAFWCNPISGHNTLYWYLQNLGQGPELLIRYENEEAVDDSQLPKDRFSAERLKGVDSTLKIQPAELGDSAVYLCASSLDQLPRNTNEKLFFGSGTQLSVL.

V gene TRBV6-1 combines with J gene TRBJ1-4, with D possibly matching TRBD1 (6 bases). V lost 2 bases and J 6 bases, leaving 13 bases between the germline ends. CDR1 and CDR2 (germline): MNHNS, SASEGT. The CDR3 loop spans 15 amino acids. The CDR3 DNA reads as TGTGCCAGCAGTGAAACACAGGGTATCGATGAAAAACTGTTTTTT. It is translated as CASSETQGIDEKLFF.

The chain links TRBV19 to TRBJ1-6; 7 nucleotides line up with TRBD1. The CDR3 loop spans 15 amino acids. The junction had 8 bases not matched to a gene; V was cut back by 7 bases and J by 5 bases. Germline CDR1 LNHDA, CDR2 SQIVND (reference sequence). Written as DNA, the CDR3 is TGTGCCAGTACCACTAGGGACAGAGATAATTCACCCCTCCACTTT. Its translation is CASTTRDRDNSPLHF.

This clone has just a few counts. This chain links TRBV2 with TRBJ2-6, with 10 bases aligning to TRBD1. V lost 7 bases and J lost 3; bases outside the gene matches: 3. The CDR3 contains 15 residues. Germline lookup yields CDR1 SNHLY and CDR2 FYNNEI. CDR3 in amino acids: CASKGTGVGANVLTF. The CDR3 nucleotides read TGTGCCAGCAAAGGGACAGGGGTTGGGGCCAACGTCCTGACTTTC.

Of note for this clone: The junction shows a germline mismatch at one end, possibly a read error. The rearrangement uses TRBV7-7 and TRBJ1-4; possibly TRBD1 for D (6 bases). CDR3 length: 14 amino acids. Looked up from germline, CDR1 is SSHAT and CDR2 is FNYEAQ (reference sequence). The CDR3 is CASSRTATNEKLFF. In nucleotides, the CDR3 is TGTGCTAGCAGCCGGACAGCAACTAATGAAAAACTGTTTTTT.

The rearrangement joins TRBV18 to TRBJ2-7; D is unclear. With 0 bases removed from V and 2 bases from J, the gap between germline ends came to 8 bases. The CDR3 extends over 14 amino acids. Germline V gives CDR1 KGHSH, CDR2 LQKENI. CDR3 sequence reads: CASSPPSDPYEQYF. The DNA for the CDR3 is TGTGCCAGCTCACCACCGTCAGATCCCTACGAGCAGTACTTC.

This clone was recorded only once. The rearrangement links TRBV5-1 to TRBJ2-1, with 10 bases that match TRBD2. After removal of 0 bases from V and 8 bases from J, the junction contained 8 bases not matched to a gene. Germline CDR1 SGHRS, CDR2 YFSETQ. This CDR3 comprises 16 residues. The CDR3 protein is CASSLAAGAGGYEQFF. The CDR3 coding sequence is TGCGCCAGCAGCTTGGCCGCGGGAGCGGGGGGGTATGAGCAGTTCTTC.

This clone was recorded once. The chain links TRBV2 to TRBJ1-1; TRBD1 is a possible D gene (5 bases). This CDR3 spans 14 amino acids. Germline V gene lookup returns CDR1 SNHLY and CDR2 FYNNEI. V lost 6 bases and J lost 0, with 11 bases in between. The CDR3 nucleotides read TGTGCCAGCAGCTCAGTGGACATGAACACTGAAGCTTTCTTT. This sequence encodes CASSSVDMNTEAFF.

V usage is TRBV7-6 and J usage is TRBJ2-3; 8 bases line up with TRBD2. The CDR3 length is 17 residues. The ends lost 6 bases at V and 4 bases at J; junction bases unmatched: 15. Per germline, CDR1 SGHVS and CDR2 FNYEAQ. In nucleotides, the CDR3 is TGTGCCAGCAGTGCCACCGGGACTAGTGGCACATCAGATACGCAGTATTTT. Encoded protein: CASSATGTSGTSDTQYF.

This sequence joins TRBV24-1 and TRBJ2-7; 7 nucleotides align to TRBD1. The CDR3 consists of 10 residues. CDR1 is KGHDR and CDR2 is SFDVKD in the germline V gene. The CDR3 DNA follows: TGTGTGGACAGGACCCGCGAGCAGTACTTC. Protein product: CVDRTREQYF.